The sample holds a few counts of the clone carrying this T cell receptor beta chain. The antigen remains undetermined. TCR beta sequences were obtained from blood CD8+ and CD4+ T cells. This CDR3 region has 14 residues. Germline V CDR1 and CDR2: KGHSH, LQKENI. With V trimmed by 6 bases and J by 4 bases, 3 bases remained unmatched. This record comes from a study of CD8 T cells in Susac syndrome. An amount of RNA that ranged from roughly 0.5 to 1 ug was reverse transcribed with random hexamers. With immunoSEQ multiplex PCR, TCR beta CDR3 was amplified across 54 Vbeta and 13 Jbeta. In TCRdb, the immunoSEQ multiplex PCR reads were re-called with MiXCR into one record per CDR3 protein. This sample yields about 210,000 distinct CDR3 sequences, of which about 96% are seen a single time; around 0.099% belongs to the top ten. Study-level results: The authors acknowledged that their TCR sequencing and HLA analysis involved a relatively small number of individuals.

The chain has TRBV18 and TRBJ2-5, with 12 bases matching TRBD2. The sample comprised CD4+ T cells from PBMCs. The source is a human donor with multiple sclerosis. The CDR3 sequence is CASSPGLAGETQYF. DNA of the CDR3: TGTGCCAGCTCTCCGGGACTAGCGGGAGAGACCCAGTACTTC.